Presented here are 10 T cell receptor beta chains from one specimen sequenced in a study of shared clonotypes between healthy human individuals. Data came from immunoSEQ multiplex PCR; TCRdb stores just in-frame clones and leaves some out. The sample comprises about 2.4 million clones, 80% to 95% of which are singletons, and about 0.34% rests with the top ten. Source material: naive CD4+ T cells from PBMCs. Described subset: CD45RA+ positively selected. The receptors were gathered from a man between 18 and 29 years old in good health. Some clones in this sample may be carry-over from other donors' samples.

The chain couples TRBV14 to TRBJ2-4; 9 bases match TRBD1. Germline V gene sequence: CDR1 SGHDN, CDR2 FVKESK. Unmatched junction bases numbered 4, after V lost 6 bases and J lost 1 base. The CDR3 length is 15 residues. CDR3 region: CASSPQGAAKNIQYF. CDR3 in DNA: TGTGCCAGCAGTCCACAGGGGGCGGCCAAAAACATTCAGTACTTC.

V usage is TRBV7-8 and J usage is TRBJ2-1, with no clear D. The CDR3 runs 13 residues. The V end lost 5 bases, the J end lost 5 bases, and 10 bases lay between the germline ends. CDR1 SGHVS and CDR2 FQNEAQ come from the germline V gene. Here the CDR3 DNA reads TGTGCCAGCAGCCCGAGGACCAACAATGAGCAGTTCTTC. Encoded protein: CASSPRTNNEQFF.

This chain connects TRBV2 to TRBJ1-5; D possibly corresponds to TRBD1 (6 bases). The ends were cut back, 6 bases at V and 6 bases at J, with 15 bases in the middle. The germline CDR1 and CDR2 sequences are SNHLY and FYNNEI. The CDR3 contains 14 residues. The CDR3 reads CASRIGGSSQPQHF. DNA of the CDR3: TGTGCCAGCAGAATAGGGGGGTCTAGTCAGCCCCAGCATTTT.

V usage is TRBV5-8 and J usage is TRBJ1-2, with TRBD1 identical over 7 bases. Unmatched junction bases numbered 13, after V lost 4 bases and J lost 4 bases. Germline V gene lookup returns CDR1 SGHTS and CDR2 YDEGEE. CDR3 length: 16 residues. In nucleotides, the CDR3 is TGTGCCAGCAGCGGGCGGACAGGCGGCCGTATCTATGGCTACACCTTC. Translation: CASSGRTGGRIYGYTF.

This chain links TRBV29-1 with TRBJ1-1; maybe TRBD1 (5 bases). The germline CDR1 and CDR2 sequences are SQVTM and ANQGSEA. The CDR3 is 13 amino acids. The germline V and J ends were trimmed by 3 bases and 0 bases, with 8 bases remaining between them. CDR3 amino acids: CSVDGTVNTEAFF. In nucleotides, the CDR3 is TGCAGCGTTGATGGGACCGTGAACACTGAAGCTTTCTTT.

The CDR3 region is CATTAGVAYEQYF. The CDR3 DNA sequence: TGTGCCACCACGGCGGGAGTGGCCTACGAGCAGTACTTC. The chain carries TRBV15 and TRBJ2-7; 7 bases agree with TRBD2. Losses at the gene ends were 7 bases for V and 2 bases for J; bases not matched to a gene: 5. CDR3 length: 13 amino acids. Germline V lookup: CDR1 LNHNV, CDR2 YYDKDF (reference sequence).

This chain's CDR3 is CASRTTTGGLNIQYF. The CDR3 DNA sequence: TGTGCCAGCAGGACGACGACAGGGGGACTAAACATTCAGTACTTC. The V call is TRBV2, the J call TRBJ2-4; 9 bases line up with TRBD1. Germline CDR1 and CDR2: SNHLY and FYNNEI. With 6 bases clipped from V and 6 bases from J, the junction kept 9 bases outside the gene matches. CDR3 length: 15 amino acids.

With regard to this clone: Other DNA sequences in the sample encode the same CDR3. The rearrangement joins TRBV7-8 to TRBJ2-7; D is undetermined. The CDR3 spans 14 residues. The germline V and J ends were trimmed by 2 bases and 1 base, with 9 bases remaining between them. Germline loops: CDR1 SGHVS, CDR2 FQNEAQ. The CDR3 DNA reads as TGTGCCAGCAGCTTATCCGGTATTTCCTACGAGCAGTACTTC. Its translation is CASSLSGISYEQYF.

V usage is TRBV19 and J usage is TRBJ2-1, with TRBD2 matching over 7 bases. CDR1 LNHDA and CDR2 SQIVND come from the germline V gene (reference sequence). The length of the CDR3 is 16 residues. V trimming: 7 bases; J trimming: 2 bases; junction bases outside the gene matches: 11. The DNA for the CDR3 is TGTGCCAGTATCAAAGAGGCGGGAGTTGCCTACAATGAGCAGTTCTTC. This codes for CASIKEAGVAYNEQFF.

The chain recombines TRBV7-9 with TRBJ1-1, with D unclear. CDR1 and CDR2 (germline): SEHNR, FQNEAQ (reference sequence). The CDR3 covers 17 residues. The ends were cut back, 1 base at V and 1 base at J, with 16 bases in the middle. CDR3 nucleotides: TGTGCCAGCAGCTTAGAGAAATCTGGACGAAGGAACACTGAAGCTTTCTTT. It translates to CASSLEKSGRRNTEAFF.